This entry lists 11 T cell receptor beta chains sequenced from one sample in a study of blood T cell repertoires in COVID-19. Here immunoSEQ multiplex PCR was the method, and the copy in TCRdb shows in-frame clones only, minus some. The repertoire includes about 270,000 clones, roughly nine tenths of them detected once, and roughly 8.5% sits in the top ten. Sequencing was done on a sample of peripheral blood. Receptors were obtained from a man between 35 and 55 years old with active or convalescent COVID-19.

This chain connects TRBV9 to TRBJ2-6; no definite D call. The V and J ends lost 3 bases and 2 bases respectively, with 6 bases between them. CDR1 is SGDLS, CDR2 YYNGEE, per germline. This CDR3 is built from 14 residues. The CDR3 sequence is CASSEHTGANVLTF. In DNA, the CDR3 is TGTGCCAGCAGCGAGCATACTGGGGCCAACGTCCTGACTTTC.

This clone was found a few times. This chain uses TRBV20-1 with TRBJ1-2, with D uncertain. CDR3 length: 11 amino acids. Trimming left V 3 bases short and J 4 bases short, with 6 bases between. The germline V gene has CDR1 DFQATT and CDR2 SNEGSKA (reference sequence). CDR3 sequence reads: CSARSSYGYTF. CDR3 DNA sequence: TGCAGTGCTAGGAGCTCCTATGGCTACACCTTC.

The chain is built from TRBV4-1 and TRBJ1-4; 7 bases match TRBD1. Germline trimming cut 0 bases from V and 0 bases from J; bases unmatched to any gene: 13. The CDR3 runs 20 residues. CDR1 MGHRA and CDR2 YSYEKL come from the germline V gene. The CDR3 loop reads CASSQDHDRVLSATNEKLFF. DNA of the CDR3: TGCGCCAGCAGCCAAGATCATGACAGGGTATTATCGGCAACTAATGAAAAACTGTTTTTT.

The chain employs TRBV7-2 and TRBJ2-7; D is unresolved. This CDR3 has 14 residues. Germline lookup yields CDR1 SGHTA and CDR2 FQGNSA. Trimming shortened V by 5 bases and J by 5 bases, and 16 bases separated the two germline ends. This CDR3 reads CASSPHLAGDEQYF. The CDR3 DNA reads TGTGCCAGCAGCCCTCATTTAGCCGGCGACGAGCAGTACTTC.

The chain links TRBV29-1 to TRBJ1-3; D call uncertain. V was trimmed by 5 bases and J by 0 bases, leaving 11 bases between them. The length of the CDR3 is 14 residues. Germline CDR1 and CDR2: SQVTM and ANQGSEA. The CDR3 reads CSVSTYFSGNTIYF. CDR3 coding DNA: TGCAGCGTTTCGACATATTTCTCTGGAAACACCATATATTTT.

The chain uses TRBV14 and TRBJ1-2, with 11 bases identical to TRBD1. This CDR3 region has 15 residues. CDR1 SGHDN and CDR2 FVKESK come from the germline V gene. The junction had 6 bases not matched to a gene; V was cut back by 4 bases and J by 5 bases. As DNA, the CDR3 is TGTGCCAGCAGCCCCCGGGACAGGGGGACTTATGGCTACACCTTC. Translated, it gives CASSPRDRGTYGYTF.

Here the CDR3 DNA reads TGTGCCAGCAGGGCAGGCTATAATTTTTCCCTCCACTTT. Its protein is CASRAGYNFSLHF. The chain combines TRBV28 with TRBJ1-6; D is uncertain. The CDR3 totals 13 residues. The ends were cut back, 6 bases at V and 14 bases at J, with 17 bases in the middle. CDR1 is MDHEN, CDR2 SYDVKM, per germline.

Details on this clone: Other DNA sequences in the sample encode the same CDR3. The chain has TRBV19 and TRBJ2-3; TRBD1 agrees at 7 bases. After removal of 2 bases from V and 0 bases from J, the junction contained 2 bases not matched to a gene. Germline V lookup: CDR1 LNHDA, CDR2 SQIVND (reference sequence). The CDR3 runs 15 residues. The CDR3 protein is CASSIMGQSTDTQYF. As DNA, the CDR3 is TGTGCCAGTAGTATAATGGGACAGAGCACAGATACGCAGTATTTT.

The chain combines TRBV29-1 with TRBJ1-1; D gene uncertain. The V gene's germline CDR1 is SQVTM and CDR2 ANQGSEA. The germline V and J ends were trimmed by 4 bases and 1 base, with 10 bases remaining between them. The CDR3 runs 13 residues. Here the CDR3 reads CSVAFRGNTEAFF. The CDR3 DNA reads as TGCAGCGTTGCCTTTCGGGGGAACACTGAAGCTTTCTTT.

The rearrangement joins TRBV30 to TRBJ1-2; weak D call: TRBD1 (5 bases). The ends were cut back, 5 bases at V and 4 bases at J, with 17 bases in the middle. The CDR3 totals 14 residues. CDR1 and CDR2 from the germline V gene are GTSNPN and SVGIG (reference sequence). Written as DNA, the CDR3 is TGTGCCTGGGCACCCTTGGCGGGGGTCTATGGCTACACCTTC. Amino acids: CAWAPLAGVYGYTF.

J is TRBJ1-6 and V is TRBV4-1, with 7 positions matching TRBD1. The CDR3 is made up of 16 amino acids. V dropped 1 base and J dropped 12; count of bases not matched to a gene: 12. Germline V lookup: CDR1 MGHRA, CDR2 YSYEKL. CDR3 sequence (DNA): TGCGCCAGCAGCCAAGGAGCCTCCGGGACAGAAATACCCCTCCACTTT. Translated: CASSQGASGTEIPLHF.